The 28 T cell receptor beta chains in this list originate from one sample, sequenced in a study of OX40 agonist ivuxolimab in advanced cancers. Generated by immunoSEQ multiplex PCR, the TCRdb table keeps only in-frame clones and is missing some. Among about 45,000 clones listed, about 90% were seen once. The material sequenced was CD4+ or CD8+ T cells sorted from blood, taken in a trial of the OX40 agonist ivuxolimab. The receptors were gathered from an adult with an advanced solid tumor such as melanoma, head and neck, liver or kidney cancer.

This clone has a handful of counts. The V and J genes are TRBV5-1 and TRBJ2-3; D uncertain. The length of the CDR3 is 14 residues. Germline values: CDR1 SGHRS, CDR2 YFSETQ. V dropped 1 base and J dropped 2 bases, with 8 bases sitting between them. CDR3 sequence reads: CASSLPSLTDTQYF. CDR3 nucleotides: TGCGCCAGCAGCTTGCCCTCCCTCACAGATACGCAGTATTTT.

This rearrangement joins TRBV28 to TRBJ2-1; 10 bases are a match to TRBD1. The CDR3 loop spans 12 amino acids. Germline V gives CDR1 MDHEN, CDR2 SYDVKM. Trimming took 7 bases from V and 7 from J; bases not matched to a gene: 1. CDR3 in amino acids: CASTDRGNEQFF. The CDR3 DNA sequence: TGTGCCAGCACGGACAGGGGGAATGAGCAGTTCTTC.

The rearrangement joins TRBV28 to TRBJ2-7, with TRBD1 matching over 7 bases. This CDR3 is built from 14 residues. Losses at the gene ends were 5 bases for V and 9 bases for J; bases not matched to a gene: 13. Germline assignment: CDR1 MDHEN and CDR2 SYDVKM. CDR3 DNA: TGTGCCAGCAGTGCCCTAACAGGGGAAGTCTGGCAGTACTTC. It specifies CASSALTGEVWQYF.

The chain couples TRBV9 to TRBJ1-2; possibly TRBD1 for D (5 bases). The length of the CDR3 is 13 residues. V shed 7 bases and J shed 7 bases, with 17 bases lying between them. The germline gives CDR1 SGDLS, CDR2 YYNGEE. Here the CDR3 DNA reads TGTGCCAGCGGCCGAGACAGATCTTCTGGCTACACCTTC. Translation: CASGRDRSSGYTF.

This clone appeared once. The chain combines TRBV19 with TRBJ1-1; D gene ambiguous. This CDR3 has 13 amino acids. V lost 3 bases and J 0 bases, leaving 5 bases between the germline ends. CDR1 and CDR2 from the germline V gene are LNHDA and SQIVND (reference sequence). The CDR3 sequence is CASSMQVNTEAFF. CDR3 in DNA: TGTGCCAGTAGTATGCAGGTGAACACTGAAGCTTTCTTT.

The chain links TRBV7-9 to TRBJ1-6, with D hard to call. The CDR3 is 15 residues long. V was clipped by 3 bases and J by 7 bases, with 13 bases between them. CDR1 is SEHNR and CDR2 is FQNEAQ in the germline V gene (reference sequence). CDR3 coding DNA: TGTGCCAGCAGCTTCACACAGATAGTCAATTCACCCCTCCACTTT. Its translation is CASSFTQIVNSPLHF.

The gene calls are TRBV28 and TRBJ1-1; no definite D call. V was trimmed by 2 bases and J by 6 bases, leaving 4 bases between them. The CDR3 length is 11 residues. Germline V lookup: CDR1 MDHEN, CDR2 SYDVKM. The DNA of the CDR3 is TGTGCCAGCAGTTTAGGGCCTGAAGCTTTCTTT. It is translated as CASSLGPEAFF.

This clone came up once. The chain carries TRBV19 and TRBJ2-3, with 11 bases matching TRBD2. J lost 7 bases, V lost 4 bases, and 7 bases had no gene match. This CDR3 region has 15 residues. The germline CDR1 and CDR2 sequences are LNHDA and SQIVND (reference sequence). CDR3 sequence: CASSTLAGGSNTQYF. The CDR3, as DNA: TGTGCCAGTAGTACCCTAGCGGGAGGTTCGAATACGCAGTATTTT.

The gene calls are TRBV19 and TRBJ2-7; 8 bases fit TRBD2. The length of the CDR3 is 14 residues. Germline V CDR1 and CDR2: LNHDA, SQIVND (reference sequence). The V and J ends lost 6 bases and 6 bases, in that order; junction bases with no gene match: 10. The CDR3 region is CASRTPGLVGEQYF. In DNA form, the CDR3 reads TGTGCCAGTAGGACCCCGGGACTAGTTGGCGAGCAGTACTTC.

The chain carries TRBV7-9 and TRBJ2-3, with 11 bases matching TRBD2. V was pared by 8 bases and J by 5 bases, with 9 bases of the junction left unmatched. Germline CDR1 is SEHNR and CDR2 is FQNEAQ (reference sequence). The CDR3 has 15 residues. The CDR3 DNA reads TGTGCCAGCGGGGGGACTAGCGGCGTGGTAGATACGCAGTATTTT. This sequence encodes CASGGTSGVVDTQYF.

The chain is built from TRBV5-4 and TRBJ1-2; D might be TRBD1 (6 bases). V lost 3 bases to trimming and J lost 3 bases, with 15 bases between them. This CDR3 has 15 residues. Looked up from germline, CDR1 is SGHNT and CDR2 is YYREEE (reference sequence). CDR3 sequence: CASSSGTRSDYGYTF. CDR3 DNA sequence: TGTGCCAGCAGCTCCGGGACACGTTCTGACTATGGCTACACCTTC.

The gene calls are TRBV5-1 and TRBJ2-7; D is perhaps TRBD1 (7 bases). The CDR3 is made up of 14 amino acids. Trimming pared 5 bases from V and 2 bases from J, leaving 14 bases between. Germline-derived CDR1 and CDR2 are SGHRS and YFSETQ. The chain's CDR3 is CASSLEGAPYEQYF. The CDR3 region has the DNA TGCGCCAGCAGTCTGGAGGGGGCCCCCTACGAGCAGTACTTC.

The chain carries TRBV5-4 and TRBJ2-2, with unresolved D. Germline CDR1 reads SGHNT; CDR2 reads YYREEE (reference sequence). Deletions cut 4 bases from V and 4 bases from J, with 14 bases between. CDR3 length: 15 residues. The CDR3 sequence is CASSPPRAITGELFF. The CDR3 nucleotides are TGTGCCAGCAGCCCCCCACGGGCGATCACCGGGGAGCTGTTTTTT.

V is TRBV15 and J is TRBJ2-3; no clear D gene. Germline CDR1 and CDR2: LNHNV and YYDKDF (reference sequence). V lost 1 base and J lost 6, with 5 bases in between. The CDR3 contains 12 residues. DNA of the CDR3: TGTGCCACCAGCAGAGGTGGTGATACGCAGTATTTT. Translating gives CATSRGGDTQYF. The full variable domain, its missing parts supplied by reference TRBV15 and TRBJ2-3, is DAMVIQNPRYQVTQFGKPVTLSCSQTLNHNVMYWYQQKSSQAPKLLFHYYDKDFNNEADTPDNFQSRRPNTSFCFLDIRSPGLGDTAMYLCATSRGGDTQYFGPGTRLTVL.

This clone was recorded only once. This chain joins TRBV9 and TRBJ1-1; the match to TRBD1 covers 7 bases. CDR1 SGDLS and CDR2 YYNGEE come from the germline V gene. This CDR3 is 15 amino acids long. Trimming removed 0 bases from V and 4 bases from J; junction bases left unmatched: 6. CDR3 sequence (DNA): TGTGCCAGCAGCGTAGGAAACCCAGGGGGCACTGAAGCTTTCTTT. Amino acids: CASSVGNPGGTEAFF.

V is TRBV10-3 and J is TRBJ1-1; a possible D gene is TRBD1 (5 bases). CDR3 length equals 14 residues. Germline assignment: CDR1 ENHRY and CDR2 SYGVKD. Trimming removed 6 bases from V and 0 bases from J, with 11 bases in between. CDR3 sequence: CAIRGTDMNTEAFF. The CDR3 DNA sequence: TGTGCCATCAGAGGGACGGATATGAACACTGAAGCTTTCTTT.

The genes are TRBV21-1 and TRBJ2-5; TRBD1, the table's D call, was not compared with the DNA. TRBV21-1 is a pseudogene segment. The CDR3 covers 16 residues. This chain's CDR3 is CASSKGPKHAQETQYF. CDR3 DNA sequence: TGTGCCAGCAGCAAAGGGCCGAAACATGCTCAAGAGACCCAGTACTTC.

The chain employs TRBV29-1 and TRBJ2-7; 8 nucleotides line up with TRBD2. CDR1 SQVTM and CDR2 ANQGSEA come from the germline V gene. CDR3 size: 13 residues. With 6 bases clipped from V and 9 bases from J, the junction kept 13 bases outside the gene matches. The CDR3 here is CSVLTPAGVGQYF. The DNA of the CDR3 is TGCAGCGTCCTAACCCCAGCGGGAGTTGGGCAGTACTTC.

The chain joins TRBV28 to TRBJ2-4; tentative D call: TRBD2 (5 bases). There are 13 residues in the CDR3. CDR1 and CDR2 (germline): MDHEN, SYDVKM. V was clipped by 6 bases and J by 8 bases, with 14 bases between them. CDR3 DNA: TGTGCCAGCAGGCGAACTAGTTTATACATTCAGTACTTC. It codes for CASRRTSLYIQYF.

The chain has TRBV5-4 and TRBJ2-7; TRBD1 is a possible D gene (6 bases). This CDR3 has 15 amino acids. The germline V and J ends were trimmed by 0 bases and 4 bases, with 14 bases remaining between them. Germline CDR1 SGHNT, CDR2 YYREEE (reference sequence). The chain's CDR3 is CASSLGQGTIYEQYF. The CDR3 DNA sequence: TGTGCCAGCAGCTTGGGGCAGGGGACGATTTACGAGCAGTACTTC.

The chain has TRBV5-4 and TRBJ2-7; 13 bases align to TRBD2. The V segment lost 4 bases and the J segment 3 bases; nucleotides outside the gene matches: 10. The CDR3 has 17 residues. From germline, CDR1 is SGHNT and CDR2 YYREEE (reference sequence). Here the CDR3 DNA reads TGTGCCAGCAGCCGGACTAGCGGGAGTAGCGCTGTCTACGAGCAGTACTTC. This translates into CASSRTSGSSAVYEQYF.

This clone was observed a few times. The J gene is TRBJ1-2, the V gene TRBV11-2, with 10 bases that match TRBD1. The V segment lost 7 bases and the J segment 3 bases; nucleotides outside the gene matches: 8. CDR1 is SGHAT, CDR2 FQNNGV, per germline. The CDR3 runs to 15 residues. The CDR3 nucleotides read TGTGCCAGCAACCCCAGACAGGGGGCTCACTATGGCTACACCTTC. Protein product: CASNPRQGAHYGYTF.

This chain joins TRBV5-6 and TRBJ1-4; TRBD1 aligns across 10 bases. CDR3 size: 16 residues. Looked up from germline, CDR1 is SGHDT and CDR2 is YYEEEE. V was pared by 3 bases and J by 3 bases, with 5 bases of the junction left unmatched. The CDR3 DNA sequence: TGTGCCAGCAGCTCTCCGGGACAGGGGCCTAATGAAAAACTGTTTTTT. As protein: CASSSPGQGPNEKLFF.

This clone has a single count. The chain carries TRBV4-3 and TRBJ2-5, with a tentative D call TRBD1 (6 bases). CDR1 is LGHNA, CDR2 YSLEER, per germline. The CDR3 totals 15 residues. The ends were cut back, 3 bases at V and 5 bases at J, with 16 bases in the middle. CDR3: CASSHEMSRGETQYF. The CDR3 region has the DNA TGCGCCAGCAGCCATGAGATGAGCAGGGGTGAGACCCAGTACTTC.

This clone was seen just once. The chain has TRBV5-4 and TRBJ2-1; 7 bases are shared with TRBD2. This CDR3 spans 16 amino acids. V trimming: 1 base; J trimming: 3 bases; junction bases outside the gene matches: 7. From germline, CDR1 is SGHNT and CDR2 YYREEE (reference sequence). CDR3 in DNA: TGTGCCAGCAGCTTGCGGGCTAGCGGAGTCTACAATGAGCAGTTCTTC. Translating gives CASSLRASGVYNEQFF.

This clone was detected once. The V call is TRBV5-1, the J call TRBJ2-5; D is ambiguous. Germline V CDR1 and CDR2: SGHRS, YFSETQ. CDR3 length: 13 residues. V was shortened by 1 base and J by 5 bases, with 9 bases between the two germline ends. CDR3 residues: CASSLSVWETQYF. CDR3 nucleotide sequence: TGCGCCAGCAGCTTGAGTGTTTGGGAGACCCAGTACTTC. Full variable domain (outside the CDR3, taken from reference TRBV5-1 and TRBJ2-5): KAGVTQTPRYLIKTRGQQVTLSCSPISGHRSVSWYQQTPGQGLQFLFEYFSETQRNKGNFPGRFSGRQFSNSRSEMNVSTLELGDSALYLCASSLSVWETQYFGPGTRLLVL.

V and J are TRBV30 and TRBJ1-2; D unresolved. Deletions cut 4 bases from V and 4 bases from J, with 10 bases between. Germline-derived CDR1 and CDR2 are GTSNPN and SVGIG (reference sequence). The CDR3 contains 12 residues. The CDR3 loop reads CAWTERAYGYTF. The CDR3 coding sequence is TGTGCCTGGACCGAAAGGGCCTATGGCTACACCTTC.

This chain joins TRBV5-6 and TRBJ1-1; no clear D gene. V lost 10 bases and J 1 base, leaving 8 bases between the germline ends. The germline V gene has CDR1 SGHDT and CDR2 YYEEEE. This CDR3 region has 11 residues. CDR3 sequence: CAQRQNTEAFF. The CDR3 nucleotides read TGTGCCCAACGACAGAACACTGAAGCTTTCTTT.